This TCR beta chain was retrieved from a study of beta chain features in type 1 diabetes. A CD45RO/CCR7/CD25/CD127/CD95/CD27 panel sorted naive, central memory, regulatory and stem cell-like memory CD4+ cells. This clone has more than one count but fewer than ten. The investigators reverse transcribed all of the isolated RNA, so they sequenced expressed TCRB transcripts. The repertoire was sequenced with immunoSEQ multiplex PCR; TCRdb's copy has only in-frame clones and lacks some. The profile covers 200,000 to 300,000 clones, with less than 35% appearing a single time and under 4.5% taken by the ten largest. Germline CDR1 and CDR2: SEHNR and FQNEAQ (reference sequence). V was clipped by 3 bases and J by 9 bases; unmatched bases: 8. This CDR3 comprises 14 residues.

Sequences were obtained from central memory CD4+ T cells from blood. The gene calls are TRBV7-9 and TRBJ1-5; 7 bases line up with TRBD1. This sequence was found in a man aged 25 to 45 in good health. This chain's CDR3 is CASSFDRDDGPQHF. CDR3 DNA: TGTGCCAGCAGCTTCGACAGGGACGATGGGCCCCAGCATTTT. The entire variable domain, with the rest obtained from reference TRBV7-9 and TRBJ1-5, is as follows: DTGVSQNPRHKITKRGQNVTFRCDPISEHNRLYWYRQTLGQGPEFLTYFQNEAQLEKSRLLSDRFSAERPKGSFSTLEIQRTEQGDSAMYLCASSFDRDDGPQHFGDGTRLSIL.